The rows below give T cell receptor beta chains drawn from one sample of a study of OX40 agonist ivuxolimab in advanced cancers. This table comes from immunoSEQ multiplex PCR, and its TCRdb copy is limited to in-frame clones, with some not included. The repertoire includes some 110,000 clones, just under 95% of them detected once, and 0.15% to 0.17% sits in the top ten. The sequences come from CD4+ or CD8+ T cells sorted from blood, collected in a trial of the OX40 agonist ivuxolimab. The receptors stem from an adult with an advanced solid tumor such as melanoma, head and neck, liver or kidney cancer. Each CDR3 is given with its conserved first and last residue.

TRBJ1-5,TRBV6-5,CASPEAGNQPQHF
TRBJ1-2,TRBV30,CAWSVAGRGGYTF
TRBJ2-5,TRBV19,CASRPQGNQETQYF
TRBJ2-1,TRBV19,CASSTGSSYNEQFF
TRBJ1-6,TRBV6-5,CASKEGDSPLHF
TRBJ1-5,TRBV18,CASSPGRTHGGPQHF
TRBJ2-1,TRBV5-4,CASSLRGSRYNEQFF
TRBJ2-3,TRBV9,CASSARRGSDTQYF
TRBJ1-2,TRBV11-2,CASSPPLGIYGYTF
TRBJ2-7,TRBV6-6,CATRPYRDRGSYEQYF
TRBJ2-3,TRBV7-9,CASSSRVTGSSTDTQYF
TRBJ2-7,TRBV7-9,CASTLDDYEQYF
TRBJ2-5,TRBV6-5,CASSYIFGGGETQYF
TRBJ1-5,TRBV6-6,CASRLTGGGSQPQHF
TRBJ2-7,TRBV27,CASTRSQRSRDEQYF
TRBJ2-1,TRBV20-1,CSASAGDEQFF
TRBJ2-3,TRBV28,CASSFGLAATDTQYF
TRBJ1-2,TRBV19,CASTVEGRNYGYTF
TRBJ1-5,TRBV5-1,CASSLAGTDYQPQHF
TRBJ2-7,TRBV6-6,CASRNFAPRVDEQYF
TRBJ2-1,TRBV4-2,CASSQDSASGSNEQFF
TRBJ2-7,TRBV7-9,CASSLVWERQGHYEQYF
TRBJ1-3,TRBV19,CASSILEYGNTIYF
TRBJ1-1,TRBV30,CAWSVTGTAKYMNTEAFF
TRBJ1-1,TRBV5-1,CASTAGPSRSGTEAFF
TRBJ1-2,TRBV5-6,CASSLDPGGRVYGYTF
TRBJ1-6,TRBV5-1,CASSLEVSGSPLHF
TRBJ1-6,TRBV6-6,CASRASGQSNSPLHF
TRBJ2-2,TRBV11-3,CASCEGGPNTGELFF
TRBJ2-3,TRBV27,CSSTDTQYF
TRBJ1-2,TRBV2,CASREQGAFTYGYTF
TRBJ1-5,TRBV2,CASSELAGGDQPQHF
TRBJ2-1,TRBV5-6,CASSSLGPDNEQFF
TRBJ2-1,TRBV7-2,CASSLVAGTTYNEQFF
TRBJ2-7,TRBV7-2,CASSSKGTDYEQYF
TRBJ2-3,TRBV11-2,CASSLSGPTDTQYF
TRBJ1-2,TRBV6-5,CASSRGSTLNYGYTF
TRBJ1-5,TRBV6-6,CASTPKSRGREQPQHF
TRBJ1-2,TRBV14,CASSHQRTGFGYGYTF
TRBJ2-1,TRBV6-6,CASIPRGTVEQFF
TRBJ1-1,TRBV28,CASQSGTLNTEAFF
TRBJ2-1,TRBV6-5,CASLRGGAPYNEQFF
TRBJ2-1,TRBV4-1,CASSLRWGRSVNEQFF
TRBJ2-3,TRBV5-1,CASRGGGKTDTQYF
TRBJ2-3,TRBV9,CASSPRSADTQYF
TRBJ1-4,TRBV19,CASSMGTAANEKLFF
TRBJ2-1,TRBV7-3,CASSLRASYNEQFF
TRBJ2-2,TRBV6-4,CASSDSRRPYTGELFF
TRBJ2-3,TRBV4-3,CASSQGVGAGTDTQYF
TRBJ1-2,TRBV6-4,CASSGTENYGYTF
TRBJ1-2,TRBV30,CAWRRGGYTF
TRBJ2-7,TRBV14,CASSQGPASGYEQYF
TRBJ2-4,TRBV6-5,CASSYSAGTYF
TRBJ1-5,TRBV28,CASSPDRARPQHF
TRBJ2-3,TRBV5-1,CASSLARGTDTQYF